This record looks at one TCR beta chain sequence and its context. Its matching antigen is unknown. This sample stems from a study of T cell responses to AZD1222 COVID-19 vaccine. The overall study: Second-dose schedules of about 4 or about 12 weeks were combined. Findings and caveats of the study: Close to half of spike-specific TCRs reportedly recognize unmutated variant regions. Baseline testing showed seropositivity in only 5 or 6 AZD1222 recipients.

V lost 3 bases and J lost 3; bases outside the gene matches: 2. The CDR3 is 15 amino acids. Germline loops: CDR1 SGDLS, CDR2 YYNGEE. Method: immunoSEQ multiplex PCR; TCRdb's copy keeps in-frame clones and lacks some. The sample has some 100,000 clones; around 87% are singletons. This TCR came from an adult in good health. The gene calls are TRBV9 and TRBJ2-1, with TRBD2 matching 11 bases. The input for sequencing was peripheral blood, taken on day 0 of AZD1222 vaccination. This chain's CDR3 is CASSETSGSYNEQFF. DNA of the CDR3: TGTGCCAGCAGCGAAACTAGCGGGAGCTACAATGAGCAGTTCTTC.